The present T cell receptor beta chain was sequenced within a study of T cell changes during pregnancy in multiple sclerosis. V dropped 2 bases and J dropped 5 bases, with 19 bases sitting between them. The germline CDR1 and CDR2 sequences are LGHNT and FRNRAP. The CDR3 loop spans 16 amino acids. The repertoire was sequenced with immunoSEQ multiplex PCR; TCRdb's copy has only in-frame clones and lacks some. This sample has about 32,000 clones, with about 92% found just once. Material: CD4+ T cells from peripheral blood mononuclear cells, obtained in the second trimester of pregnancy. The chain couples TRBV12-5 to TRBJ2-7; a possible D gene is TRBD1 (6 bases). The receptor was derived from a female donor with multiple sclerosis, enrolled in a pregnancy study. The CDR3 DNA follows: TGTGCTAGTGGTTTGCCTCAGACAGGTTACGGAAACGAGCAGTACTTC. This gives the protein CASGLPQTGYGNEQYF.